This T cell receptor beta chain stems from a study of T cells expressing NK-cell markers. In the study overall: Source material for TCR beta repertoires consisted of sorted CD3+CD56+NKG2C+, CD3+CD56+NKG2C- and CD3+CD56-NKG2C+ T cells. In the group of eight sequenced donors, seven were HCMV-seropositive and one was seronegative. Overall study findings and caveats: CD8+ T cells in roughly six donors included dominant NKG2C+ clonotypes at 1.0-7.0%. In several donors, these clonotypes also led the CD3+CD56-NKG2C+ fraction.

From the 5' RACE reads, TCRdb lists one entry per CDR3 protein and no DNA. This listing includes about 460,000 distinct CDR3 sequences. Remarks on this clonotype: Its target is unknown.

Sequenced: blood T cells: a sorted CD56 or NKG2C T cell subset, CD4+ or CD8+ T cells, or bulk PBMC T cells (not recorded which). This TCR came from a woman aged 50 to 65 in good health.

The CDR3 here is CASTQQGGNEQFF. The chain joins TRBV5-1 to TRBJ2-1; lacking DNA, the TRBD2 call made by TCRdb goes unchecked. Germline V gives CDR1 SGHRS, CDR2 YFSETQ. The CDR3 runs to 13 residues.